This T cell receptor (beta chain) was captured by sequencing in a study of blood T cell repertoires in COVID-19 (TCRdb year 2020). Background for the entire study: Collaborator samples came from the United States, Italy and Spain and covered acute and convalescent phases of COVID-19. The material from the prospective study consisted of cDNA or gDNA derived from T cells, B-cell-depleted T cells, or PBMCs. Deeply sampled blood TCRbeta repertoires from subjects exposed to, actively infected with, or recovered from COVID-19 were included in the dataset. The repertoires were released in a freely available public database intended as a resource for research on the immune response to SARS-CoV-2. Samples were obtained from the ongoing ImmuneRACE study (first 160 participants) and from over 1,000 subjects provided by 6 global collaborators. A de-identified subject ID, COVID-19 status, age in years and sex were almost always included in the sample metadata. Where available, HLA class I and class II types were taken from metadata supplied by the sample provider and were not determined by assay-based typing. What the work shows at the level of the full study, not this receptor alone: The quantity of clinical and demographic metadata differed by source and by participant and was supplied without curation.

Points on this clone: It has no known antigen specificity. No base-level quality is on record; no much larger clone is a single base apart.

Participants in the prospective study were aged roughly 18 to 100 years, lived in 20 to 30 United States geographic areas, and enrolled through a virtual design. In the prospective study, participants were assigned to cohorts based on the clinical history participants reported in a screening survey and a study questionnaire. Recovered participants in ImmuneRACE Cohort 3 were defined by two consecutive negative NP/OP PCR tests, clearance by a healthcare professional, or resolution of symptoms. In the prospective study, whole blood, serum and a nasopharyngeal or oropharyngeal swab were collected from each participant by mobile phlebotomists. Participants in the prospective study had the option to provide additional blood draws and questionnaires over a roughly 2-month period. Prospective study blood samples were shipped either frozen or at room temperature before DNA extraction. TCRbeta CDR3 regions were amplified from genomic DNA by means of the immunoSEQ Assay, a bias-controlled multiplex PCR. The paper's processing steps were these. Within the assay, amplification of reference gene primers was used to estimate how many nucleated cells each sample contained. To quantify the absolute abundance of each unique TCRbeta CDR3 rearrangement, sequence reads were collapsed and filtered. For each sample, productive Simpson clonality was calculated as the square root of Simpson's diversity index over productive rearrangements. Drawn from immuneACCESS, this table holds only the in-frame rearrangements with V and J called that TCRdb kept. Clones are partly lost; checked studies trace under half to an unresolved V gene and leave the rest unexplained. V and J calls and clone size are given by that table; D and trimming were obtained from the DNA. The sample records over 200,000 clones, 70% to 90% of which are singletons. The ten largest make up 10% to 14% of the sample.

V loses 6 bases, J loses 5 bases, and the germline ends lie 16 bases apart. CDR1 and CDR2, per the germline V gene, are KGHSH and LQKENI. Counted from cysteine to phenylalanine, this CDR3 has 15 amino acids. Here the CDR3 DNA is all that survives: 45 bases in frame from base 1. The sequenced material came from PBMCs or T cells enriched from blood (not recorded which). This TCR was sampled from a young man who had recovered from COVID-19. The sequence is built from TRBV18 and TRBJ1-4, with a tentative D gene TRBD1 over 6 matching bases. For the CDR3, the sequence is CASSPRQDRNEKLFF. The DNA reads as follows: TGTGCCAGCTCTCCCAGACAGGATAGAAATGAAAAACTGTTTTTT.